Listed here are 29 T cell receptor beta chains from one sample, sequenced in a study of technical replicates of blood from a few donors. Measured with immunoSEQ multiplex PCR; TCRdb has only the in-frame clones, and not every one. Of 100,000 or so clones detected, about 95% appear once; the ten largest clones hold about 0.21%. The sample taken for sequencing was T cells isolated from PBMCs. The receptors shown here come from a human donor in good health.

This sequence joins TRBV7-2 and TRBJ2-1; TRBD2 agrees at 9 bases. With 1 base clipped from V and 5 bases from J, the junction kept 6 bases outside the gene matches. The germline V gene has CDR1 SGHTA and CDR2 FQGNSA. The CDR3 totals 16 residues. The CDR3 coding sequence is TGTGCCAGCAGCTTAGTGGCGGGAGGGCCCCACAATGAGCAGTTCTTC. Its protein product is CASSLVAGGPHNEQFF. The whole variable domain, remainder taken from reference TRBV7-2 and TRBJ2-1, is GAGVSQSPSNKVTEKGKDVELRCDPISGHTALYWYRQSLGQGLEFLIYFQGNSAPDKSGLPSDRFSAERTGGSVSTLTIQRTQQEDSAVYLCASSLVAGGPHNEQFFGPGTRLTVL.

V usage is TRBV4-2 and J usage is TRBJ2-5; D may be TRBD2 (5 bases). TRBJ2-7 matches the DNA end more closely, so the J call is doubtful. The germline V gene encodes CDR1 LGHNA and CDR2 YNFKEQ. The CDR3 consists of 14 residues. This CDR3 reads CASSQGRAFYEQYF. For the CDR3, the DNA is TGTGCCAGCAGCCAAGGGCGGGCTTTCTACGAGCAGTACTTC.

The chain couples TRBV9 to TRBJ2-2, with 8 bases matching TRBD2. V shed 0 bases and J 3 bases; nucleotides not matched to a gene: 10. Germline V CDR1 and CDR2: SGDLS, YYNGEE. This CDR3 has 18 amino acids. The CDR3 is CASSVAGGGTGYTGELFF. CDR3 in DNA: TGTGCCAGCAGCGTAGCGGGCGGGGGGACCGGGTACACCGGGGAGCTGTTTTTT.

This chain connects TRBV4-1 to TRBJ1-5; no clear D. V was trimmed by 0 bases and J by 4 bases, leaving 13 bases between them. The length of the CDR3 is 16 residues. Looked up from germline, CDR1 is MGHRA and CDR2 is YSYEKL. The CDR3 loop is CASSQESGRRNQPQHF. The CDR3, as DNA: TGCGCCAGCAGCCAAGAGTCCGGCAGGCGTAATCAGCCCCAGCATTTT.

V gene TRBV12-5 combines with J gene TRBJ2-3, with 9 bases identical to TRBD2. Germline CDR1 is LGHNT and CDR2 is FRNRAP. J gave up 4 bases and V 0 bases, and 5 bases lay outside the gene matches. This CDR3 has 16 amino acids. The CDR3 bases are TGTGCTAGTGGTTTGGTAATAGCGGGGGCCGCAGATACGCAGTATTTT. It yields the protein CASGLVIAGAADTQYF.

The V call is TRBV9, the J call TRBJ1-2, with D possibly being TRBD1 (5 bases). The length of the CDR3 is 15 residues. Trimming stripped 3 bases from V and 4 bases from J, with 16 bases between. Per germline, CDR1 SGDLS and CDR2 YYNGEE. The CDR3 sequence is CASSASRTTLYGYTF. CDR3 nucleotide sequence: TGTGCCAGCAGCGCCAGCAGGACAACCCTCTATGGCTACACCTTC.

This rearrangement joins TRBV19 to TRBJ2-1; D may be TRBD2 (5 bases). Looked up from germline, CDR1 is LNHDA and CDR2 is SQIVND (reference sequence). V was pared by 7 bases and J by 1 base, with 11 bases between. The CDR3 has 14 residues. The CDR3, as DNA: TGTGCCAGTACGAGCCCGGGGTCCTACAATGAGCAGTTCTTC. Protein sequence: CASTSPGSYNEQFF.

In its sample, this clone was seen once. The rearrangement joins TRBV6-1 to TRBJ2-3, with TRBD2 matching over 10 bases. J was trimmed by 0 bases and V by 10 bases; bases with no gene match: 7. The CDR3 sequence is 15 residues long. Germline values: CDR1 MNHNS, CDR2 SASEGT. The CDR3 sequence is CATTSGRASTDTQYF. The CDR3 DNA is TGTGCCACCACCAGCGGGAGGGCTAGCACAGATACGCAGTATTTT.

The chain has TRBV29-1 and TRBJ2-7, with TRBD2 matching 8 bases. Germline V CDR1 and CDR2: SQVTM, ANQGSEA. J lost 4 bases, V lost 7 bases, and 15 bases had no gene match. The CDR3 has 15 amino acids. The CDR3 DNA follows: TGCAGCGCCCACGGTGGCGTGGGACTAGGGTACGAGCAGTACTTC. Protein: CSAHGGVGLGYEQYF.

J is TRBJ2-1 and V is TRBV4-2; TRBD2 agrees at 10 bases. V trimming: 0 bases; J trimming: 7 bases; junction bases outside the gene matches: 15. Germline V CDR1 and CDR2: LGHNA, YNFKEQ. This CDR3 spans 19 amino acids. CDR3 coding DNA: TGTGCCAGCAGCCAAGACCGGGCGGCTAGCGGGGGTATTGGGAATGAGCAGTTCTTC. As protein: CASSQDRAASGGIGNEQFF.

This clone is a singleton in its sample. The rearrangement joins TRBV7-3 to TRBJ2-2; D may be TRBD1 (5 bases). Trimming stripped 0 bases from V and 3 bases from J, with 8 bases between. Looked up from germline, CDR1 is SGHTA and CDR2 is FQGTGA. The CDR3 has 15 amino acids. The CDR3 is CASSLTRADTGELFF. For the CDR3, the DNA is TGTGCCAGCAGCTTAACCAGGGCAGACACCGGGGAGCTGTTTTTT.

V and J are TRBV4-1 and TRBJ2-7; 9 bases line up with TRBD1. This CDR3 region has 18 residues. Germline CDR1 MGHRA, CDR2 YSYEKL. The V segment lost 4 bases and the J segment 0 bases; nucleotides outside the gene matches: 13. CDR3 region: CASSRTGTGKSSSYEQYF. The CDR3 DNA is TGCGCCAGCAGCCGAACCGGGACAGGGAAAAGCAGCTCCTACGAGCAGTACTTC.

The V call is TRBV27, the J call TRBJ2-1; 11 bases fit TRBD2. V gave up 3 bases and J gave up 2 bases; unmatched junction bases: 9. This CDR3 spans 18 amino acids. Germline CDR1 and CDR2: MNHEY and SMNVEV (reference sequence). This CDR3 is CASSFVAGGPPPYNEQFF. For the CDR3, the DNA is TGTGCCAGCAGTTTTGTAGCGGGAGGGCCACCTCCCTACAATGAGCAGTTCTTC.

The rearrangement uses TRBV30 and TRBJ1-2; 12 nucleotides agree with TRBD1. Germline V CDR1 and CDR2: GTSNPN, SVGIG (reference sequence). V lost 5 bases to trimming and J lost 8 bases; unmatched junction nucleotides: 3. The CDR3 is 12 amino acids. DNA of the CDR3: TGTGCCTGGGCCGGGACAGGGGGCGGCTACACCTTC. It specifies CAWAGTGGGYTF.

This chain uses TRBV11-3 with TRBJ1-1; the match to TRBD1 covers 11 bases. The CDR3 consists of 17 residues. With V trimmed by 3 bases and J by 2 bases, 8 bases remained unmatched. The germline gives CDR1 SGHNT, CDR2 YENEEA. The CDR3 reads CASSFLPRTGGNTEAFF. The CDR3 coding sequence is TGTGCCAGCAGCTTCCTCCCGAGGACAGGGGGCAACACTGAAGCTTTCTTT.

CDR3 residues: CASSLQGEDIQYF. CDR3 nucleotides: TGCGCCAGCAGCTTGCAGGGGGAGGACATTCAGTACTTC. The chain links TRBV5-1 to TRBJ2-4, with D possibly being TRBD1 (7 bases). Germline CDR1 reads SGHRS; CDR2 reads YFSETQ. The CDR3 is 13 residues long. Trimming removed 1 base at V and 8 bases at J, with 10 bases between.

The chain links TRBV7-6 to TRBJ2-5, with 11 bases matching TRBD2. V lost 4 bases, J lost 5 bases, and 9 bases stayed unmatched. This CDR3 comprises 16 residues. CDR1 and CDR2 from the germline V gene are SGHVS and FNYEAQ. The CDR3: CASSSLLAGARETQYF. In DNA form, the CDR3 reads TGTGCCAGCAGCTCCCTACTAGCGGGGGCCCGGGAGACCCAGTACTTC.

The J gene is TRBJ2-7, the V gene TRBV10-1; 7 positions agree with TRBD1. Germline assignment: CDR1 WNHNN and CDR2 SYGVQD (reference sequence). The CDR3 totals 14 residues. V was clipped by 6 bases and J by 0 bases; unmatched bases: 5. The CDR3 DNA sequence: TGCGCCAGCAGGACAGGGTGGAGCTCCTACGAGCAGTACTTC. Translating it yields CASRTGWSSYEQYF.

The chain couples TRBV28 to TRBJ2-1; 8 positions agree with TRBD2. J was trimmed by 7 bases and V by 4 bases; bases with no gene match: 6. CDR3 length: 14 residues. Germline CDR1 is MDHEN and CDR2 is SYDVKM. The CDR3 bases are TGTGCCAGCAGTTCGGGAGCGGGAGTTAATGAGCAGTTCTTC. Residues: CASSSGAGVNEQFF.

The gene calls are TRBV6-1 and TRBJ1-5; D not certain. Between the trimmed V and J ends, which lost 5 bases and 0 bases, there was a span of 11 bases. Looked up from germline, CDR1 is MNHNS and CDR2 is SASEGT. CDR3 length: 15 amino acids. CDR3 in DNA: TGTGCCAGCAGTCTTAATCCTTTTAGCAATCAGCCCCAGCATTTT. Translated, it gives CASSLNPFSNQPQHF.

This sequence joins TRBV6-5 and TRBJ1-2; 8 bases agree with TRBD1. Trimming cost V 2 bases and J 7 bases; bases outside gene matches: 6. The germline CDR1 and CDR2 sequences are MNHEY and SVGAGI. CDR3 length: 14 amino acids. CDR3 region: CASSYQGQGTGYTF. CDR3 nucleotide sequence: TGTGCCAGCAGTTACCAAGGACAGGGAACTGGCTACACCTTC.

CDR3 DNA sequence: TGTGCCAGCAGTTTCTCTTTGGACAGGGGGGACTACGAGCAGTACTTC. Protein product: CASSFSLDRGDYEQYF. The chain recombines TRBV28 with TRBJ2-7, with TRBD1 matching over 10 bases. Germline values: CDR1 MDHEN, CDR2 SYDVKM. The V gene end was trimmed by 3 bases and the J gene end by 3 bases; junction bases not matched to a gene: 8. CDR3 size: 16 residues.

V gene TRBV6-5 combines with J gene TRBJ1-5; no firm D call. The V end was cut by 4 bases, the J end by 1 base, with 8 bases between. CDR1 is MNHEY and CDR2 is SVGAGI in the germline V gene. This CDR3 contains 14 residues. In DNA form, the CDR3 reads TGTGCCAGCAGTTCGACGGGGAGCAATCAGCCCCAGCATTTT. Its protein is CASSSTGSNQPQHF.

The chain couples TRBV9 to TRBJ2-1; D perhaps matches TRBD1 (5 bases). Germline CDR1 SGDLS, CDR2 YYNGEE. V was clipped by 3 bases and J by 5 bases, with 12 bases between them. CDR3 length equals 14 residues. CDR3 coding DNA: TGTGCCAGCAGCGCGTTTACAGGCGACAATGAGCAGTTCTTC. This translates into CASSAFTGDNEQFF.

J is TRBJ1-2 and V is TRBV5-6, with a weak D call TRBD1 (6 bases). This CDR3 region has 15 residues. Germline V gene sequence: CDR1 SGHDT, CDR2 YYEEEE. Trimming shortened V by 1 base and J by 8 bases, and 18 bases separated the two germline ends. The CDR3 nucleotides are TGTGCCAGCAGCTTGATGGTTTCAGGGGAAGGGGGCTACACCTTC. Residues: CASSLMVSGEGGYTF.

The genes are TRBV9 and TRBJ1-1; perhaps TRBD1 as D (6 bases). V was clipped by 7 bases and J by 0 bases, with 13 bases between them. This CDR3 is 14 amino acids long. CDR1 is SGDLS and CDR2 is YYNGEE in the germline V gene. The CDR3 bases are TGTGCCAGCGGCACTGCAGGGGTGAACACTGAAGCTTTCTTT. It is translated as CASGTAGVNTEAFF.

This clone has a single count. The chain combines TRBV6-5 with TRBJ2-7; D gene uncertain. This CDR3 is built from 10 residues. In germline, CDR1 is MNHEY, CDR2 SVGAGI. With 6 bases removed from V and 3 bases from J, the gap between germline ends came to 3 bases. The CDR3 DNA sequence: TGTGCCAGCAGCGTCTACGAGCAGTACTTC. Translated: CASSVYEQYF.

The chain has TRBV5-8 and TRBJ2-2; 8 bases are shared with TRBD1. The V and J ends lost 1 base and 4 bases, in that order; junction bases with no gene match: 0. The V gene's germline CDR1 is SGHTS and CDR2 YDEGEE. The CDR3 contains 14 residues. CDR3 residues: CASSLQGATGELFF. CDR3 coding DNA: TGTGCCAGCAGCTTGCAGGGGGCCACCGGGGAGCTGTTTTTT.

The CDR3 spells CASSPQGASETQYF. The CDR3 DNA sequence: TGCGCCAGCAGCCCCCAGGGGGCGTCGGAGACCCAGTACTTC. The J gene is TRBJ2-5, the V gene TRBV5-1, with 8 bases fitting TRBD1. Germline V gene data show CDR1 as SGHRS and CDR2 as YFSETQ. V was clipped by 4 bases and J by 5 bases; unmatched bases: 7. The CDR3 is 14 amino acids.